This T cell receptor (beta chain) was documented in a study of response to subunit inactivated influenza vaccine. TCRdb ran MiXCR on the RT-PCR reads and lists one entry per CDR3 protein. Of about 540,000 distinct CDR3 sequences in the sample, roughly 25% were seen once. CDR1 and CDR2 from the germline V gene are LGHNA and YNFKEQ. This CDR3 contains 19 residues. J gave up 6 bases and V 1 base, and 12 bases lay outside the gene matches. The table lists this clonotype with a few counts. The sample also formed part of further work on T cells expressing NK-cell markers. Per that study: Production of TCR beta cDNA relied on 5'RACE template switching with UMIs. Several of the experiments relied on an anti-gamma-delta TCR antibody so that only alpha-beta TCR T cells were sorted. HCMV specificity was not established for the expanded NKG2C+ T cell clones.

The clonotype comes from a man aged 50 to 60 who received an inactivated influenza vaccine. The specimen comprised CD4+ T cells sorted from PBMCs, sampled 11 to 12 days after vaccination. The chain has TRBV4-2 and TRBJ2-3; 14 bases line up with TRBD2. CDR3 sequence (DNA): TGTGCCAGCAGCCAAGCCGGGACTAGCGGGAGTTTGATGTTTGATACGCAGTATTTT. Protein sequence: CASSQAGTSGSLMFDTQYF.